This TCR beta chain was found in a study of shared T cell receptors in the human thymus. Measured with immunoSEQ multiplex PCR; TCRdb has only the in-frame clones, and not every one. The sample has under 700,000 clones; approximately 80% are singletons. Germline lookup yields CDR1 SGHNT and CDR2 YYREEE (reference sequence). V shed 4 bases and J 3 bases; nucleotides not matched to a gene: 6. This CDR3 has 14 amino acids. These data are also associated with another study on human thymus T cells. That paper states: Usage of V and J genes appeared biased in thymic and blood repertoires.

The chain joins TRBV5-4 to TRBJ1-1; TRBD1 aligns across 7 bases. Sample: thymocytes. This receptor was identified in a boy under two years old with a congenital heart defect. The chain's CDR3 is CASSPITGDTEAFF. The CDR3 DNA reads TGTGCCAGCAGCCCGATAACAGGGGACACTGAAGCTTTCTTT.